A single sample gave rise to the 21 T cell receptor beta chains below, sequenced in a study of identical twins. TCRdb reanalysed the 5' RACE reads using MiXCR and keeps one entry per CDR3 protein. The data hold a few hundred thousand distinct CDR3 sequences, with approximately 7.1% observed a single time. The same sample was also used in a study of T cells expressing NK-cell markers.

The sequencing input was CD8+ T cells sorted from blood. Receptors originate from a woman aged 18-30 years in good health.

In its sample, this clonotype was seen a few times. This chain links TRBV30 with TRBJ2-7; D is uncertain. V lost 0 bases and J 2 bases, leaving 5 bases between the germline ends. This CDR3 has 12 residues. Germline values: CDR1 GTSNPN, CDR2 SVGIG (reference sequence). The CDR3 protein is CAWSVRTYEQYF. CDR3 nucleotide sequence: TGTGCCTGGAGTGTACGGACCTACGAGCAGTACTTC.

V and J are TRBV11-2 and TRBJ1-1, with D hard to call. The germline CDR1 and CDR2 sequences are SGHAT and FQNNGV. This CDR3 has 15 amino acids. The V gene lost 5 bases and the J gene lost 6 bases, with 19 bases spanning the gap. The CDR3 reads CASSHSPEVRPEAFF. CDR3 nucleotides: TGTGCCAGCAGCCATTCCCCCGAAGTCCGTCCTGAAGCTTTCTTT.

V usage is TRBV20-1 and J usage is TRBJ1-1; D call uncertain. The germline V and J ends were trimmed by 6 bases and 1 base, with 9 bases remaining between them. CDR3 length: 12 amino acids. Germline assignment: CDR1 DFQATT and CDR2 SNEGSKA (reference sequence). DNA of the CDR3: TGCAGTGCAACTCAGGCGAACACTGAAGCTTTCTTT. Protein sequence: CSATQANTEAFF.

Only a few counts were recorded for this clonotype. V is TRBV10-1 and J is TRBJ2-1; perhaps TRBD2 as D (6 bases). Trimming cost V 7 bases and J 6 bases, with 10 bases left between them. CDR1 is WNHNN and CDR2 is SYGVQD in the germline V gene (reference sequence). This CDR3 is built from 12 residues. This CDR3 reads CASTSASNEQFF. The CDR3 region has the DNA TGCGCCAGCACTAGCGCTTCCAATGAGCAGTTCTTC.

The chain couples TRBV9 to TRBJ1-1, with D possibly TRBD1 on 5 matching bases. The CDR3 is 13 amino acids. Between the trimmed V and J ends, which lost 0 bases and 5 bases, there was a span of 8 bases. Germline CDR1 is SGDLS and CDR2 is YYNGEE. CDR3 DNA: TGTGCCAGCAGCGTAGGGGGGGAGACTGAAGCTTTCTTT. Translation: CASSVGGETEAFF.

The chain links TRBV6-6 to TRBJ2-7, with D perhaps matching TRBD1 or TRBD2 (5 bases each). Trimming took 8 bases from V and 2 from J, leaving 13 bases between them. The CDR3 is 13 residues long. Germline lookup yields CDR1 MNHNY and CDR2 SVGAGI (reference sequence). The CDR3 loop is CASRGHYPYEQYF. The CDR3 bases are TGTGCCAGCCGGGGCCACTATCCCTACGAGCAGTACTTC.

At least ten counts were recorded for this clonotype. CDR3 residues: CASSQDGEKLFF. The CDR3 DNA follows: TGTGCCAGCAGCCAAGATGGGGAAAAACTGTTTTTT. This rearrangement joins TRBV3-1 to TRBJ1-4, with D unclear. This CDR3 is 12 amino acids long. Germline values: CDR1 LGHDT, CDR2 YNNKEL (reference sequence). The V gene lost 0 bases and the J gene lost 8 bases, with 4 bases spanning the gap.

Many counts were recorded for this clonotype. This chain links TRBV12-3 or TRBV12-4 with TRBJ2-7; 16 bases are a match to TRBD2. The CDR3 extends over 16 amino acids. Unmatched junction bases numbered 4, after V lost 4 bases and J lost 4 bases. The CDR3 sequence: CASSSLGLAGGYEQYF. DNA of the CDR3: TGTGCCAGCAGTTCCTTGGGACTAGCGGGAGGGTACGAGCAGTACTTC.

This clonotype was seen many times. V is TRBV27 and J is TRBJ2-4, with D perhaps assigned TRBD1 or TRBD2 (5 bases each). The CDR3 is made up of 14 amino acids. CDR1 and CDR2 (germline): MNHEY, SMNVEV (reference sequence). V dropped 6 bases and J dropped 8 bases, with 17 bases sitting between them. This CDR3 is CASSLGTPRDIQYF. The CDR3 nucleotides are TGTGCCAGCAGCCTAGGGACCCCAAGGGACATTCAGTACTTC.

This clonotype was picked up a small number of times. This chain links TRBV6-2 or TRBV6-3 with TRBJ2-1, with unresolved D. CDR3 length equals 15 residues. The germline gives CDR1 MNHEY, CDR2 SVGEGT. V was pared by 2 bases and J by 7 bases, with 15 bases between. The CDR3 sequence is CASSYVALPNNEQFF. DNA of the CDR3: TGTGCCAGCAGTTACGTTGCCTTACCTAATAATGAGCAGTTCTTC.

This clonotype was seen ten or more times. CDR3 nucleotide sequence: TGTGCCAGCAGCTTAGGTGGAGGGGCTGAGACCCAGTACTTC. Encoded protein: CASSLGGGAETQYF. The V and J genes are TRBV7-8 and TRBJ2-5, with TRBD2 as a possible D gene (6 bases). The CDR3 length is 14 residues. CDR1 is SGHVS and CDR2 is FQNEAQ in the germline V gene. V was shortened by 1 base and J by 5 bases, with 11 bases between the two germline ends.

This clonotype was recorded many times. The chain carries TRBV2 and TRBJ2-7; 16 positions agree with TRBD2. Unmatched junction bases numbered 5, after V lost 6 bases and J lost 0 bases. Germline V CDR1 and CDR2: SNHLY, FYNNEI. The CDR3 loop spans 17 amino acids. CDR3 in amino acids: CASSGTSGGDSSYEQYF. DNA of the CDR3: TGTGCCAGCAGCGGGACTAGCGGGGGGGACAGCTCCTACGAGCAGTACTTC.

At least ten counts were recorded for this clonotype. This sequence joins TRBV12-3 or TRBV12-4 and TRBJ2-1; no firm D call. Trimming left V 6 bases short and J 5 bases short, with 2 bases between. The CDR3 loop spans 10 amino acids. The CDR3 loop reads CASRHNEQFF. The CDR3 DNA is TGTGCCAGCAGACACAATGAGCAGTTCTTC.

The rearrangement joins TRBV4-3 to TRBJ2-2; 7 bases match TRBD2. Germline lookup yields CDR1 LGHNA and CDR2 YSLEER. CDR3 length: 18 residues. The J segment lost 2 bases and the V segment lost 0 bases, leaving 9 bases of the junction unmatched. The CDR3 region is CASSQEAGGDLNTGELFF. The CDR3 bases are TGCGCCAGCAGCCAAGAGGCTGGGGGGGACCTAAACACCGGGGAGCTGTTTTTT.

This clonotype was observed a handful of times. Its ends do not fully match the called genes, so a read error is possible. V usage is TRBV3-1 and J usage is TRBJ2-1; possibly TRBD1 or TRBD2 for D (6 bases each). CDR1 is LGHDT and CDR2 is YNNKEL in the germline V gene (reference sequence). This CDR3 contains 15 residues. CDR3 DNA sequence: TGTGCCACCAGCCAAGATTCGGGGGCCCACAATGAGCAGTTCTTC. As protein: CATSQDSGAHNEQFF.

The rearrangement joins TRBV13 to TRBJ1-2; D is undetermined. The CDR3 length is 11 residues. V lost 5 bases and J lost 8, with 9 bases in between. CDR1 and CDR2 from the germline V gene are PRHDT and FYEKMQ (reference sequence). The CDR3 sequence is CASSPPAGYTF. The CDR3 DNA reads TGTGCCAGCAGCCCTCCAGCCGGCTACACCTTC.

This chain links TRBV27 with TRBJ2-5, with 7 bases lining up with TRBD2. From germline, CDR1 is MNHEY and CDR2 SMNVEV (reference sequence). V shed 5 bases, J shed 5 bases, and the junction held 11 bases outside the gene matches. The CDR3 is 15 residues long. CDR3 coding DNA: TGTGCCAGCAGTGATCGCGGGAGATACGCGGAGACCCAGTACTTC. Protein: CASSDRGRYAETQYF.

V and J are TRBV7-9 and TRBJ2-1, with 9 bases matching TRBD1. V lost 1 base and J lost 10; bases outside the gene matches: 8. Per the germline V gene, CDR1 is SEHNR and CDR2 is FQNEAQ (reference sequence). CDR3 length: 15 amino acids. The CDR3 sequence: CASSLGQGDQTEQFF. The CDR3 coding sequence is TGTGCCAGCAGCTTAGGACAGGGGGACCAAACAGAGCAGTTCTTC.

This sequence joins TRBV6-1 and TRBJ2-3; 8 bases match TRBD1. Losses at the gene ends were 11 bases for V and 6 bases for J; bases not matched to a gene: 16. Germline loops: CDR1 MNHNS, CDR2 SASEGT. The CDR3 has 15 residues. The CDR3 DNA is TGTGCCGGTCGACAGGGGCCTACCGACGCGGATACGCAGTATTTT. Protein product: CAGRQGPTDADTQYF.

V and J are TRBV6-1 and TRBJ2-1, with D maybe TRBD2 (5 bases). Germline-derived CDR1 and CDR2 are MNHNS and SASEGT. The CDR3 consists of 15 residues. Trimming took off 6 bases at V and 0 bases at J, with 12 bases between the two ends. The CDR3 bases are TGTGCCAGCAGAGTAGGACTCAGCTCCTACAATGAGCAGTTCTTC. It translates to CASRVGLSSYNEQFF.

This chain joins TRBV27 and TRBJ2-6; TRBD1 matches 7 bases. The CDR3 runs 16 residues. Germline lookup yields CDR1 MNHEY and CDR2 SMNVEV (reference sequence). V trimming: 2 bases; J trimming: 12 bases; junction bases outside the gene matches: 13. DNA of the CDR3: TGTGCCAGCAGTTTAAGGGGGACAGCTTCTTCAGTCGTCCTGACTTTC. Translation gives CASSLRGTASSVVLTF.